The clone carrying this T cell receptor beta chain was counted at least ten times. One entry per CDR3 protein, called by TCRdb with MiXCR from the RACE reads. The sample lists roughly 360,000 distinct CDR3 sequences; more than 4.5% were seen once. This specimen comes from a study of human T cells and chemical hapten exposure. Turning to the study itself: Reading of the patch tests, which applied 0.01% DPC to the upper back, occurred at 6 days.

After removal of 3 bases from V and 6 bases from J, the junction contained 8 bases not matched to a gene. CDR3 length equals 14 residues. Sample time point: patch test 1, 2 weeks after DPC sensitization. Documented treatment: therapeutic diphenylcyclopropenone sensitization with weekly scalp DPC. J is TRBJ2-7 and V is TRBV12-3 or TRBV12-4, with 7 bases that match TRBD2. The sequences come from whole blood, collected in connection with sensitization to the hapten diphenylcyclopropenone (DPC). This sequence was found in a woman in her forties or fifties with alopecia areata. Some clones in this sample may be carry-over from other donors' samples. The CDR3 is CASSFGGGYLEQYF. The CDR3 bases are TGTGCCAGCAGTTTTGGCGGGGGTTACCTCGAGCAGTACTTC.